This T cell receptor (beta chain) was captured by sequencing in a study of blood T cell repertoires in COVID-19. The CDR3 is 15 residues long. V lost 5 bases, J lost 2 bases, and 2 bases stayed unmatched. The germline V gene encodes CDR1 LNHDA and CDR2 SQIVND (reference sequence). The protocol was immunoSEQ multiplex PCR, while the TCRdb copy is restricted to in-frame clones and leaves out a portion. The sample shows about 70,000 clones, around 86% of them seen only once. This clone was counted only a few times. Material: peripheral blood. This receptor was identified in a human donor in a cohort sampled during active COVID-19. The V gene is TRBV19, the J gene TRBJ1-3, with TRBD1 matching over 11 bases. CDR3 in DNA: TGTGCCAGTAGTGGACAGGGGGCAGCTGGAAACACCATATATTTT. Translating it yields CASSGQGAAGNTIYF.